One and the same sample provided the 4 T cell receptor beta chains below, sequenced in a study of blood T cell repertoires in COVID-19. Profiled with immunoSEQ multiplex PCR; TCRdb holds only in-frame clones, not every one. The sample yields some 42,000 clones, roughly 84% seen once. The sequenced sample was peripheral blood. The receptors here all came from a human donor in a cohort sampled during active COVID-19.

The rearrangement uses TRBV5-4 and TRBJ2-1; TRBD1 matches 8 bases. Germline loops: CDR1 SGHNT, CDR2 YYREEE (reference sequence). Trimming cost V 3 bases and J 2 bases; bases outside gene matches: 4. This CDR3 has 15 amino acids. CDR3 sequence: CASSSPGQAYNEQFF. As DNA, the CDR3 is TGTGCCAGCAGCTCCCCGGGACAGGCCTACAATGAGCAGTTCTTC. Full variable domain (remainder filled in from reference TRBV5-4 and TRBJ2-1): ETGVTQSPTHLIKTRGQQVTLRCSSQSGHNTVSWYQQALGQGPQFIFQYYREEENGRGNFPPRFSGLQFPNYSSELNVNALELDDSALYLCASSSPGQAYNEQFFGPGTRLTVL.

The chain uses TRBV7-2 and TRBJ2-1; D may be TRBD1 (6 bases). Trimming took 5 bases from V and 7 from J, leaving 18 bases between them. The CDR3 spans 15 residues. Germline V gene lookup returns CDR1 SGHTA and CDR2 FQGNSA. Here the CDR3 reads CASSPILGHRNEQFF. CDR3 nucleotide sequence: TGTGCCAGCAGCCCAATCCTGGGACATCGGAATGAGCAGTTCTTC.

This chain connects TRBV19 to TRBJ1-1; 7 bases agree with TRBD1. Germline V CDR1 and CDR2: LNHDA, SQIVND (reference sequence). Unmatched junction bases numbered 8, after V lost 2 bases and J lost 5 bases. CDR3 size: 15 residues. The CDR3 sequence: CASSIQGGVKTEAFF. The DNA for the CDR3 is TGTGCCAGTAGTATACAGGGGGGCGTAAAGACTGAAGCTTTCTTT.

This clone is a singleton in its sample. The V and J genes are TRBV24-1 and TRBJ1-1; D might be TRBD1 (6 bases). V was pared by 4 bases and J by 5 bases, with 10 bases between. The CDR3 contains 13 residues. CDR1 KGHDR and CDR2 SFDVKD come from the germline V gene. CDR3 nucleotide sequence: TGTGCCACCAGTGAGTTAGGGGGAACTGAAGCTTTCTTT. It translates to CATSELGGTEAFF.